This T cell receptor (beta chain) originates from a study of identical twins. Unique molecular identifiers were in the cDNA, with template-switch universal primer binding. TCRdb reprocessed the 5' RACE reads via MiXCR and lists one record per CDR3 protein. Among around 680,000 distinct CDR3 sequences listed, over 8.5% were seen once. In the case of this clonotype: Its antigen is not identified.

The CDR3 is 14 amino acids. From germline, CDR1 is MDHEN and CDR2 SYDVKM. With 3 bases removed from V and 8 bases from J, the gap between germline ends came to 16 bases. General study points: Weaker excess sharing between twins was seen in beta out-of-frame sequences. With abundant cord blood beta clonotypes, insertions were fewer; memory repertoires showed no such pattern.

This sample was shared with a second study, whose subject was yellow fever vaccine responses in identical twins.

The sequence was obtained from a woman aged 18 to 35 in good health. Sequences were obtained from PBMCs. This sequence joins TRBV28 and TRBJ1-2; no firm D call. CDR3 residues: CASSLDQVESGYTF. In DNA, the CDR3 is TGTGCCAGCAGTTTGGACCAGGTGGAGAGCGGCTACACCTTC.